Listed here is a single T cell receptor (beta chain). This clonotype appeared a few times. Its recognized antigen is unknown. The input lacks base qualities; no much larger clone sits a single base away. Donors were under 40 systemically healthy Caucasian individuals from Russia aged roughly 6 to 100 years. Each donor gave roughly 9.5 milliliters of peripheral blood, collected into EDTA-treated Vacutainer tubes. Ficoll-Paque density-gradient centrifugation was used to isolate PBMCs, with at least 7 million obtained per sample. Total RNA was extracted from PBMCs with Trizol reagent, with at least 6 micrograms obtained per sample. The percentages of naive CD45RAhigh/CD27high T cells were determined by flow cytometry on a PBMC aliquot from every donor. The sample comes from a study of blood T cells in healthy people across ages (dated by TCRdb to the mid-2010s). Some background on the complete study: In model experiments, roughly one uniquely barcoded TCR beta cDNA molecule per two T cells was captured by template switching. To track age-related changes in TCR beta repertoire diversity, the study relied on deep sequencing normalized with unique cDNA molecular identifiers. The donors were split into four age groups: young (average around 15 years), middle-aged (around 40), aged (about 56) and long-lived (roughly 86). To avoid experimental bias, donors of different ages were randomly spread across the sequencing lanes. Two additional independent replicas of 1 million unique cDNA reads from the same blood draw were analyzed for two donors (one aged 18 to 29 and one aged 80 or older). What the research found in general, with its limitations: The percentage of naive T cells measured by flow cytometry correlated strongly with observed TCR beta diversity. The CMV infection status of donors was not known, potentially confounding age-related changes in expanded clonotypes. Conclusive comparison of naive and antigen-experienced compartments was prevented by the profiling of bulk unsorted PBMCs. Compared with the aged group, more naive CD4+ T cells, fewer expanded clones and increased TCR diversity were shown by the long-lived group, suggesting age selection. Total diversity estimates from one million sequenced T cells were considered lower bounds and underestimates. Observed TCR beta diversity per million T cells fell roughly linearly with age, and a significant reduction was already apparent by age roughly 40.

Here V drops 0 bases and J drops 5 bases, and the junction holds 6 bases not matched to any gene. CDR1 and CDR2, per the germline V gene (reference sequence), are DFQATT and SNEGSKA. There are 14 amino acids in the CDR3, from cysteine to phenylalanine inclusive. Kept here is only the CDR3 DNA, which spans 42 bases and is read in frame from base 1. The library relied on 5' RACE. TCRdb names Illumina HiSeq 2500 as the instrument used. The second PCR ran for about 6 to 12 cycles and used a J-beta primer mix along with a sample-barcoded 5' primer. Each TCR beta cDNA molecule received a unique molecular identifier from a template-switch 5' adaptor carrying 12 random nucleotides. Each sample yielded at least 2.5 million CDR3-containing paired-end reads. All of the RNA was converted into first-strand cDNA using the Mint cDNA synthesis kit, with a TRBC-specific oligonucleotide serving as the primer. Following uracil-DNA glycosylase treatment, all cDNA underwent a first 18-cycle PCR with the universal primers M1SS and BC2_uni_R. As for the authors' bioinformatics: For normalization, 1 million high-quality reads were randomly selected from each sample, with every read carrying a distinct molecular identifier. Reads with shared molecular identifiers were discarded instead of being binned into consensus sequences. MiTCR, run with a Q25 quality threshold and the strictest error-elimination algorithm, handled CDR3 identification, clonotype clustering and error correction. A nonparametric unseen species model with Euler transformation was used to estimate lower-bound total TCR beta diversity. The public reads were quality trimmed at Q25 with fastp and then assembled into clones with MiXCR by TCRdb, keeping productive beta chains. Rows are unified per CDR3 protein, each entry keeping the most common DNA and genes. For this entry, the V and J calls and clone size follow TCRdb and not the study's own pipeline. Recorded for this sample are almost 1 million distinct CDR3 sequences; roughly 51% of them occurred a single time. The top ten clonotypes cover 20% to 25% of the sample.

The chain is made from TRBV20-1 and TRBJ2-5; 7 bases in between match TRBD2. Specimen: blood. The clonotype comes from a woman aged 60-75 years in good health. The CDR3 region: CSARDVGGGETQYF. The bases are TGCAGTGCTAGAGATGTTGGGGGAGGGGAGACCCAGTACTTC.